The rows below give T cell receptor beta chains drawn from one sample of a study of T cells in localized non-small cell lung cancer. Profiling relied on immunoSEQ multiplex PCR, and the TCRdb table lists in-frame clones only, not all of them. Of tens of thousands of clones in the sample, around 82% were seen once. The sequencing used peripheral blood, collected before any cancer treatment. The receptors stem from a female donor older than 55 with stage I lung adenocarcinoma. The CDR3 runs from the conserved cysteine through the conserved F or W. D genes are given only for firm matches. The size of a clone is reported for some rows only, either as once, few or many, or as a class for expanded clones.

abundance: NA; v_gene: TRBV6-6; j_gene: TRBJ1-3; d_gene: TRBD1; CDR3aa: CASSQGNLSGNTIYF; CDR3nt: TGTGCCTCGTCACAGGGGAACCTCTCTGGAAACACCATATATTTT
abundance: NA; v_gene: TRBV5-1; j_gene: TRBJ1-1; d_gene: NA; CDR3aa: CASSLTSNTEAFF; CDR3nt: TGCGCCAGCAGCTTGACGTCGAACACTGAAGCTTTCTTT
abundance: NA; v_gene: TRBV10-1; j_gene: TRBJ1-5; d_gene: NA; CDR3aa: CAGPRGRSTPHRRINQPQHF; CDR3nt: TGCGCCGGCCCCCGCGGGAGATCCACGCCCCATCGCCGTATCAACCAGCCCCAGCATTTT
abundance: NA; v_gene: TRBV7-2; j_gene: TRBJ2-6; d_gene: TRBD1; CDR3aa: CARSRGTGTSGANVLTF; CDR3nt: TGTGCCAGATCCCGAGGGACAGGAACGTCTGGGGCCAACGTCCTGACTTTC
abundance: many; v_gene: TRBV6-4; j_gene: TRBJ2-2; d_gene: TRBD2; CDR3aa: CASSDSSGGTTGELFF; CDR3nt: TGTGCCAGCAGTGACAGTAGCGGGGGGACTACCGGGGAGCTGTTTTTT
abundance: NA; v_gene: TRBV6-5; j_gene: TRBJ2-7; d_gene: NA; CDR3aa: CASSRWDSYEQYF; CDR3nt: TGTGCCAGCAGTCGCTGGGATTCTTACGAGCAGTACTTC
abundance: NA; v_gene: TRBV7-2; j_gene: TRBJ2-7; d_gene: TRBD2; CDR3aa: CASSLVGGGSSYEQYF; CDR3nt: TGTGCCAGCAGCCTTGTTGGCGGGGGAAGCTCCTACGAGCAGTACTTC
abundance: NA; v_gene: TRBV19; j_gene: TRBJ1-1; d_gene: NA; CDR3aa: CASTRLSDTEAFF; CDR3nt: TGTGCCAGTACGCGGCTTTCGGACACTGAAGCTTTCTTT
abundance: NA; v_gene: TRBV28; j_gene: TRBJ2-3; d_gene: TRBD2; CDR3aa: CASGTSGLKDTQYF; CDR3nt: TGTGCCAGCGGGACTAGCGGTCTTAAAGATACGCAGTATTTT
abundance: NA; v_gene: TRBV14; j_gene: TRBJ1-2; d_gene: NA; CDR3aa: CASSPTGSHYGYTF; CDR3nt: TGTGCCAGCAGTCCTACAGGGTCGCATTATGGCTACACCTTC
abundance: once; v_gene: TRBV9; j_gene: TRBJ2-1; d_gene: TRBD2; CDR3aa: CASSVSFTSGSAQFF; CDR3nt: TGTGCCAGCAGCGTTTCCTTTACTAGCGGGAGCGCCCAGTTCTTC
abundance: NA; v_gene: TRBV5-1; j_gene: TRBJ2-7; d_gene: TRBD2; CDR3aa: CASSGLADGYEQYF; CDR3nt: TGCGCCAGCAGCGGGCTAGCGGACGGTTACGAGCAGTACTTC
abundance: NA; v_gene: TRBV5-4; j_gene: TRBJ1-2; d_gene: NA; CDR3aa: CASSFPAVEGGYTF; CDR3nt: TGTGCCAGCAGCTTCCCTGCGGTAGAGGGGGGCTACACCTTC
abundance: NA; v_gene: TRBV2; j_gene: TRBJ2-5; d_gene: NA; CDR3aa: CASSEGPGRETQYF; CDR3nt: TGTGCCAGCAGTGAAGGTCCGGGACGGGAGACCCAGTACTTC
abundance: NA; v_gene: TRBV2; j_gene: TRBJ1-2; d_gene: NA; CDR3aa: CASTRTPGPRYGYTF; CDR3nt: TGTGCCAGCACCAGGACGCCAGGGCCGCGGTATGGCTACACCTTC
abundance: few; v_gene: TRBV11-3; j_gene: TRBJ2-1; d_gene: NA; CDR3aa: CASSQGAGNNEQFF; CDR3nt: TGTGCCAGCAGCCAAGGGGCGGGAAACAATGAGCAGTTCTTC
abundance: few; v_gene: TRBV5-5; j_gene: TRBJ2-1; d_gene: NA; CDR3aa: CASSPQGFNEQFF; CDR3nt: TGTGCCAGCAGCCCCCAGGGGTTCAATGAGCAGTTCTTC
abundance: NA; v_gene: TRBV5-4; j_gene: TRBJ2-1; d_gene: NA; CDR3aa: CASGRGGSYNSYNEQFF; CDR3nt: TGTGCCAGCGGGCGAGGTGGATCCTACAACTCCTACAATGAGCAGTTCTTC
abundance: NA; v_gene: TRBV11-3; j_gene: TRBJ2-1; d_gene: TRBD2; CDR3aa: CASSLGLAGGRSEQFF; CDR3nt: TGTGCCAGCAGCCTCGGACTAGCGGGGGGTAGGAGTGAGCAGTTCTTC
abundance: NA; v_gene: TRBV4-1; j_gene: TRBJ1-1; d_gene: NA; CDR3aa: CAVQGSYTEAFF; CDR3nt: TGCGCCGTCCAGGGTTCGTACACTGAAGCTTTCTTT
abundance: NA; v_gene: TRBV6-5; j_gene: TRBJ2-7; d_gene: NA; CDR3aa: CASKAYEQYF; CDR3nt: TGTGCCAGTAAAGCCTACGAGCAGTACTTC
abundance: once; v_gene: TRBV5-1; j_gene: TRBJ2-6; d_gene: NA; CDR3aa: CASSTAPSGANVLTF; CDR3nt: TGCGCCAGCAGTACGGCACCCTCTGGGGCCAACGTCCTGACTTTC